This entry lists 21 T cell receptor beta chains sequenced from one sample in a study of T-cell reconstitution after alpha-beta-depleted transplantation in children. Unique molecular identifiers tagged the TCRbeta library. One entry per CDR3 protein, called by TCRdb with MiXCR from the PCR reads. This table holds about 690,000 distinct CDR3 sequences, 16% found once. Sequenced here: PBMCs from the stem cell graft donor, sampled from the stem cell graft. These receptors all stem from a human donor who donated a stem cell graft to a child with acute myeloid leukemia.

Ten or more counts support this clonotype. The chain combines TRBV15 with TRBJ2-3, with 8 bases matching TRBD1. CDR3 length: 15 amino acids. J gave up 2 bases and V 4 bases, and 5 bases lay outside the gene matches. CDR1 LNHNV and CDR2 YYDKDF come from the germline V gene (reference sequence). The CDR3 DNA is TGTGCCACCAGCACCCACAGGGGGAACACAGATACGCAGTATTTT. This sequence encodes CATSTHRGNTDTQYF.

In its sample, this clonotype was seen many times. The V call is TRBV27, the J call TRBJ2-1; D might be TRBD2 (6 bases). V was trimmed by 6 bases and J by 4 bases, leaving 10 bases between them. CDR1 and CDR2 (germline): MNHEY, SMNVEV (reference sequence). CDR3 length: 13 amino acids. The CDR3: CASSRGKYNEQFF. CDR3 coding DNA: TGTGCCAGCAGCCGCGGGAAGTACAATGAGCAGTTCTTC.

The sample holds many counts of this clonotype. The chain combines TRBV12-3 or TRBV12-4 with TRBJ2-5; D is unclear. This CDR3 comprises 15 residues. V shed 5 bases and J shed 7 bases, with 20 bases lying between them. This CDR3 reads CASSTLDGPSGTQYF. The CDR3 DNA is TGTGCCAGCAGTACACTCGACGGACCCTCAGGGACCCAGTACTTC.

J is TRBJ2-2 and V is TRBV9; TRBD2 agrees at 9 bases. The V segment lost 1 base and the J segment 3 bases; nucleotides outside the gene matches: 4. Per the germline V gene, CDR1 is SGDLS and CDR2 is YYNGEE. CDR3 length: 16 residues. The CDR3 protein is CASSVTSGGYTGELFF. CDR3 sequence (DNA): TGTGCCAGCAGCGTAACAAGCGGGGGGTACACCGGGGAGCTGTTTTTT.

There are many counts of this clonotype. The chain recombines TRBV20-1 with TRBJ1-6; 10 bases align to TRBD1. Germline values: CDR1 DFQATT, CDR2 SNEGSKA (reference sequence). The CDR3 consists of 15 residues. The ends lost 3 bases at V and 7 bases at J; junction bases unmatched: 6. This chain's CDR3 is CSASGPGQGNSPLHF. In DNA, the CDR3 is TGCAGTGCTAGCGGCCCGGGACAGGGGAATTCACCCCTCCACTTT.

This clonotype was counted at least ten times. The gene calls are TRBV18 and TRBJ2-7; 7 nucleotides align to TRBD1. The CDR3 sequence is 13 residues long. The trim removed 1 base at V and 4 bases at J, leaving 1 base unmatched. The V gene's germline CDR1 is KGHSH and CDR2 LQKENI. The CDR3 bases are TGTGCCAGCTCACCACGGGGACAGTACGAGCAGTACGTC. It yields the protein CASSPRGQYEQYV.

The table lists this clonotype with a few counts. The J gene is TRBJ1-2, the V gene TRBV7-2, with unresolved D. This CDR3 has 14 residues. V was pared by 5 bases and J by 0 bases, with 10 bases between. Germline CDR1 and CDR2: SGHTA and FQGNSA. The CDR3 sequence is CASSPEASNYGYTF. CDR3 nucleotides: TGTGCCAGCAGCCCTGAGGCTTCTAACTATGGCTACACCTTC.

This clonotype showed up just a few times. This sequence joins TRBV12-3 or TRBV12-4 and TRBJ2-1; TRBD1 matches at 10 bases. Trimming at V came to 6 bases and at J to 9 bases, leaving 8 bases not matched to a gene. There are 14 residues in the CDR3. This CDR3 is CASSLMTGGSEQFF. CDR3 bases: TGTGCCAGCAGCCTAATGACAGGGGGCTCTGAGCAGTTCTTC.

The CDR3 reads CASSSESSYGYTF. Here the CDR3 DNA reads TGTGCCAGCAGCTCCGAGTCGTCCTATGGCTACACCTTC. This chain connects TRBV3-1 to TRBJ1-2; D uncertain. This CDR3 contains 13 residues. Germline V CDR1 and CDR2: LGHDT, YNNKEL (reference sequence). Trimming pared 5 bases from V and 4 bases from J, leaving 11 bases between.

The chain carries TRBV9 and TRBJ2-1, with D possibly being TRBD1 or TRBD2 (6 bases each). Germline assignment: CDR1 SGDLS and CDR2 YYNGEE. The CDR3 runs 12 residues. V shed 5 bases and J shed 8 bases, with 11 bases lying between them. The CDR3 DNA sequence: TGTGCCAGCAGTTGGGGGGCGGATGAGCAGTTCTTC. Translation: CASSWGADEQFF.

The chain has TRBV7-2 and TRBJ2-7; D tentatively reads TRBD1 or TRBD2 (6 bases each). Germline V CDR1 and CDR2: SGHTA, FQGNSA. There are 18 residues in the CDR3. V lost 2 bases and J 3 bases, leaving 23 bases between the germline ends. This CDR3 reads CASSLRGRHQSRFYEQYF. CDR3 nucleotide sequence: TGTGCCAGCAGCTTAAGGGGGAGGCACCAGTCTAGATTCTACGAGCAGTACTTC. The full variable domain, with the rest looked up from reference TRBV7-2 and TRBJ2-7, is GAGVSQSPSNKVTEKGKDVELRCDPISGHTALYWYRQSLGQGLEFLIYFQGNSAPDKSGLPSDRFSAERTGGSVSTLTIQRTQQEDSAVYLCASSLRGRHQSRFYEQYFGPGTRLTVT.

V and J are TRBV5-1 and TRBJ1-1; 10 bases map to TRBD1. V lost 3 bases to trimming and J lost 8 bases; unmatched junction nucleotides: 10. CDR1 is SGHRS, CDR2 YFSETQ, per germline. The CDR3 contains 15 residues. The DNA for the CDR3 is TGCGCCAGCAGCTCCAAACCCTTGACAGGGGGCGAAGCTTTCTTT. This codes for CASSSKPLTGGEAFF.

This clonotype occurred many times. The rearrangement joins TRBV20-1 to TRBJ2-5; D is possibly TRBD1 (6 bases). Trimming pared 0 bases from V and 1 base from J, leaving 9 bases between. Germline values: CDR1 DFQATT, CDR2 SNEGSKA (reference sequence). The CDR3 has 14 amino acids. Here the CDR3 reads CSARDPGAQETQYF. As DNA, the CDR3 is TGCAGTGCTAGAGATCCAGGGGCCCAAGAGACCCAGTACTTC.

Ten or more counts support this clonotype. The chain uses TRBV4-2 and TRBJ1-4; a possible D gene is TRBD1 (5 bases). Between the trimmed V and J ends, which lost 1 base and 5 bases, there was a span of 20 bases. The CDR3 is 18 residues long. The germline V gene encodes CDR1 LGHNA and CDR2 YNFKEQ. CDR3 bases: TGTGCCAGCAGCCAAGTGCTCTACAAGGGGTTGCAGAATGAAAAACTGTTTTTT. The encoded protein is CASSQVLYKGLQNEKLFF.

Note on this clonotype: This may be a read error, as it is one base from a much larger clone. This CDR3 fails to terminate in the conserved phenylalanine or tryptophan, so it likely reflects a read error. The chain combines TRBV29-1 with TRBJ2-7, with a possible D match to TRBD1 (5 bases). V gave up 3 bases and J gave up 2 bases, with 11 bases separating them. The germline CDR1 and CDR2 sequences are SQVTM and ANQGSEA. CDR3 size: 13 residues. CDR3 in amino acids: CSVEWLGAYEQYY. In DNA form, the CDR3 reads TGCAGCGTTGAGTGGCTAGGGGCCTACGAGCAGTACTAC.

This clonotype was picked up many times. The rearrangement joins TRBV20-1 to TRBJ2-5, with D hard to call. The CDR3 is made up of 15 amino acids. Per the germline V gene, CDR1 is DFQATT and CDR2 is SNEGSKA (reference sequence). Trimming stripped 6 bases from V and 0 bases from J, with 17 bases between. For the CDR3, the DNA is TGCAGTGCCCCCTTGAGTGCAGCATACCAAGAGACCCAGTACTTC. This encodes CSAPLSAAYQETQYF.

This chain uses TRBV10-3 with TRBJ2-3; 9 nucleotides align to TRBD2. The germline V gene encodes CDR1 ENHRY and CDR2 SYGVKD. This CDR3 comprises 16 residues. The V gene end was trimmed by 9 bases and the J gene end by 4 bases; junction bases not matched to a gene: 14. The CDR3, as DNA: TGTGCCATGAGCCCGTGGGGCGCGGGGGGGCCAGATACGCAGTATTTT. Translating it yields CAMSPWGAGGPDTQYF.

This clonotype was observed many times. CDR3: CASSLGGAQETQYF. CDR3 DNA: TGTGCCAGCAGCTTAGGGGGGGCGCAAGAGACCCAGTACTTC. The chain joins TRBV7-2 to TRBJ2-5, with D perhaps being TRBD1 or TRBD2 (6 bases each). Germline assignment: CDR1 SGHTA and CDR2 FQGNSA. Trimming stripped 1 base from V and 2 bases from J, with 8 bases between. This CDR3 region has 14 residues.

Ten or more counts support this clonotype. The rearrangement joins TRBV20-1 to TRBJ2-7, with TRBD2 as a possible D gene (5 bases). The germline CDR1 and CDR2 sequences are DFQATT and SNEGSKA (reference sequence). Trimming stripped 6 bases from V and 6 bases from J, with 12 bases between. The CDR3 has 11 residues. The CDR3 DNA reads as TGCAGTGCCACTAGGTCCGGCGAGCAGTACTTC. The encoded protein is CSATRSGEQYF.

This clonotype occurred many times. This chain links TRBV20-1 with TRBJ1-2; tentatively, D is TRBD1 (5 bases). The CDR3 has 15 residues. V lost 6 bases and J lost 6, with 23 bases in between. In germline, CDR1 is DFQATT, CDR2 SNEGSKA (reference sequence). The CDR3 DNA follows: TGCAGTGCGCCGATATTCCGGGACGGACCGCATGGCTACACCTTC. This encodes CSAPIFRDGPHGYTF.

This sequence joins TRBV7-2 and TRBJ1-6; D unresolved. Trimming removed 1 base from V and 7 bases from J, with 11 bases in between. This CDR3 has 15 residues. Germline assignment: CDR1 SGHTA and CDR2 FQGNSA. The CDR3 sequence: CASSLGPIANSPLHF. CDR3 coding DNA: TGTGCCAGCAGCTTAGGCCCGATCGCCAATTCACCCCTCCACTTT.